The rows below give T cell receptor beta chains drawn from one sample of a study of identical twins. TCRdb re-called the 5' RACE reads through MiXCR, storing one row per CDR3 protein. The table has around 160,000 distinct CDR3 sequences, 3% to 4% seen once. The specimen sequenced was memory T cells sorted from blood. All receptors derive from a man younger than 35 in good health. Each CDR3 is given with its conserved first and last residue. Each record gives: D gene, clone size, CDR3 length, V gene, J gene, CDR3 protein, CDR3 DNA. The D gene is left open where the match is weak. Clone size is stated in some rows and not others, as once, few, many or a class when expanded.

D gene: .; clone size: many; CDR3 length: 16; V gene: TRBV21-1; J gene: TRBJ2-1; CDR3 protein: CASSKVLAGFYNEQFF; CDR3 DNA: TGTGCCAGCAGCAAGGTACTAGCGGGATTCTACAATGAGCAGTTCTTC
D gene: .; clone size: many; CDR3 length: 14; V gene: TRBV7-2; J gene: TRBJ1-2; CDR3 protein: CASSSVQGVGGYTF; CDR3 DNA: TGTGCCAGCAGCTCGGTACAGGGCGTAGGTGGCTACACCTTC
D gene: .; clone size: many; CDR3 length: 15; V gene: TRBV19; J gene: TRBJ2-6; CDR3 protein: CASSIRGPGANVLTF; CDR3 DNA: TGTGCCAGTAGTATCAGAGGGCCTGGGGCCAACGTCCTGACTTTC
D gene: .; clone size: many; CDR3 length: 14; V gene: TRBV29-1; J gene: TRBJ2-5; CDR3 protein: CSVEENPIGETQYF; CDR3 DNA: TGCAGCGTTGAAGAAAACCCCATCGGGGAGACCCAGTACTTC
D gene: .; clone size: many; CDR3 length: 15; V gene: TRBV24-1; J gene: TRBJ2-4; CDR3 protein: CATMARRGIKNIQYF; CDR3 DNA: TGTGCCACCATGGCCAGGCGGGGTATCAAAAACATTCAGTACTTC
D gene: .; clone size: many; CDR3 length: 13; V gene: TRBV6-1; J gene: TRBJ1-5; CDR3 protein: CASTEGRNQPQHF; CDR3 DNA: TGTGCCAGCACAGAGGGTCGCAATCAGCCCCAGCATTTT
D gene: .; clone size: many; CDR3 length: 13; V gene: TRBV29-1; J gene: TRBJ2-4; CDR3 protein: CSVAPVGENIQYF; CDR3 DNA: TGCAGCGTTGCCCCTGTGGGGGAAAACATTCAGTACTTC
D gene: .; clone size: few; CDR3 length: 13; V gene: TRBV7-2; J gene: TRBJ2-1; CDR3 protein: CASRKVGLNEQFF; CDR3 DNA: TGTGCCAGCAGAAAGGTGGGACTCAATGAGCAGTTCTTC
D gene: .; clone size: many; CDR3 length: 15; V gene: TRBV5-1; J gene: TRBJ1-4; CDR3 protein: CASSLGTGTNEKLFF; CDR3 DNA: TGCGCCAGCAGCTTGGGCACAGGGACTAATGAAAAACTGTTTTTT
D gene: .; clone size: many; CDR3 length: 15; V gene: TRBV4-3; J gene: TRBJ1-2; CDR3 protein: CASSHERQAPYGYTF; CDR3 DNA: TGCGCCAGCAGCCACGAAAGGCAGGCCCCCTATGGCTACACCTTC
D gene: .; clone size: many; CDR3 length: 12; V gene: TRBV19; J gene: TRBJ1-2; CDR3 protein: CASRKDDIGYTF; CDR3 DNA: TGTGCCAGTAGAAAGGACGATATTGGCTACACCTTC
D gene: .; clone size: few; CDR3 length: 14; V gene: TRBV3-1; J gene: TRBJ1-2; CDR3 protein: CASSQVGPAGGYTF; CDR3 DNA: TGTGCCAGCAGCCAAGTTGGTCCGGCCGGCGGCTACACCTTC
D gene: TRBD2; clone size: many; CDR3 length: 14; V gene: TRBV28; J gene: TRBJ2-7; CDR3 protein: CASTLGLARYEQYF; CDR3 DNA: TGTGCCAGCACCTTGGGACTAGCGCGGTACGAGCAGTACTTC
D gene: .; clone size: many; CDR3 length: 13; V gene: TRBV15; J gene: TRBJ2-1; CDR3 protein: CATSRPSEGPQFF; CDR3 DNA: TGTGCCACCAGCAGACCCTCCGAAGGGCCGCAGTTCTTC
D gene: TRBD2; clone size: many; CDR3 length: 15; V gene: TRBV6-4; J gene: TRBJ2-1; CDR3 protein: CASSESSGGYNEQFF; CDR3 DNA: TGTGCCAGCAGTGAATCTAGCGGGGGCTACAATGAGCAGTTCTTC
D gene: .; clone size: many; CDR3 length: 16; V gene: TRBV10-3; J gene: TRBJ2-1; CDR3 protein: CAISDSLSGYYNEQFF; CDR3 DNA: TGTGCCATCAGCGACTCCCTTAGCGGTTACTACAATGAGCAGTTCTTC
D gene: .; clone size: many; CDR3 length: 14; V gene: TRBV6-1; J gene: TRBJ1-2; CDR3 protein: CASRPQGDGYGYTF; CDR3 DNA: TGTGCCAGCAGACCCCAAGGGGACGGCTATGGCTACACCTTC
D gene: .; clone size: many; CDR3 length: 12; V gene: TRBV27; J gene: TRBJ1-2; CDR3 protein: CASRSAGTHYTF; CDR3 DNA: TGTGCCAGCAGGAGTGCCGGGACGCACTACACCTTC
D gene: TRBD1; clone size: many; CDR3 length: 17; V gene: TRBV10-3; J gene: TRBJ1-1; CDR3 protein: CAISEGDTGTGNTEAFF; CDR3 DNA: TGTGCCATCAGTGAGGGAGATACCGGGACAGGCAACACTGAAGCTTTCTTT
D gene: TRBD1; clone size: many; CDR3 length: 14; V gene: TRBV20-1; J gene: TRBJ2-7; CDR3 protein: CSAPPVTGGYEQYF; CDR3 DNA: TGCAGTGCTCCACCGGTAACAGGGGGCTACGAGCAGTACTTC
D gene: TRBD2; clone size: many; CDR3 length: 14; V gene: TRBV12-3/TRBV12-4; J gene: TRBJ2-1; CDR3 protein: CASSPGTTLNEQFF; CDR3 DNA: TGTGCCAGCAGTCCCGGGACTACACTCAATGAGCAGTTCTTC
D gene: .; clone size: many; CDR3 length: 13; V gene: TRBV4-2; J gene: TRBJ2-7; CDR3 protein: CASSQQGPYEQYF; CDR3 DNA: TGTGCCAGCAGCCAGCAGGGCCCCTACGAGCAGTACTTC
D gene: .; clone size: many; CDR3 length: 14; V gene: TRBV5-5; J gene: TRBJ2-3; CDR3 protein: CASSLVGGPDTQYF; CDR3 DNA: TGTGCCAGCAGCTTGGTAGGTGGCCCAGATACGCAGTATTTT
D gene: .; clone size: many; CDR3 length: 16; V gene: TRBV7-2; J gene: TRBJ2-1; CDR3 protein: CASSPHRGGVSNEQFF; CDR3 DNA: TGTGCCAGCAGCCCTCACCGGGGCGGAGTATCAAATGAGCAGTTCTTC
D gene: .; clone size: many; CDR3 length: 12; V gene: TRBV12-3/TRBV12-4; J gene: TRBJ1-6; CDR3 protein: CASSSINSPLHF; CDR3 DNA: TGTGCCAGCAGTTCGATTAATTCACCCCTCCACTTT
D gene: TRBD1; clone size: many; CDR3 length: 15; V gene: TRBV12-3/TRBV12-4; J gene: TRBJ1-5; CDR3 protein: CASSLDRGHNQPQHF; CDR3 DNA: TGTGCCAGCAGCCTCGACAGGGGTCACAATCAGCCCCAGCATTTT
D gene: .; clone size: many; CDR3 length: 13; V gene: TRBV12-3/TRBV12-4; J gene: TRBJ1-6; CDR3 protein: CASKRGDNSPLHF; CDR3 DNA: TGTGCCAGCAAACGAGGGGATAATTCACCCCTCCACTTT
D gene: .; clone size: many; CDR3 length: 15; V gene: TRBV3-1; J gene: TRBJ2-1; CDR3 protein: CASSPFVARSGEQFF; CDR3 DNA: TGTGCCAGCAGCCCCTTTGTGGCTAGATCGGGAGAGCAGTTCTTC
D gene: .; clone size: many; CDR3 length: 13; V gene: TRBV9; J gene: TRBJ2-7; CDR3 protein: CASSRAGPYEQYF; CDR3 DNA: TGTGCCAGCAGCCGGGCGGGCCCCTACGAGCAGTACTTC
D gene: .; clone size: many; CDR3 length: 12; V gene: TRBV12-3/TRBV12-4; J gene: TRBJ1-5; CDR3 protein: CASSFMGQPQHF; CDR3 DNA: TGTGCCAGCAGTTTTATGGGTCAGCCCCAGCATTTT
D gene: .; clone size: many; CDR3 length: 12; V gene: TRBV5-1; J gene: TRBJ2-2; CDR3 protein: CASSTVEGELFF; CDR3 DNA: TGCGCCAGCAGTACCGTTGAGGGGGAGCTGTTTTTT
D gene: .; clone size: many; CDR3 length: 14; V gene: TRBV29-1; J gene: TRBJ1-1; CDR3 protein: CSVETGRFGGEAFF; CDR3 DNA: TGCAGCGTTGAGACTGGGCGATTTGGGGGTGAAGCTTTCTTT
D gene: TRBD2; clone size: many; CDR3 length: 15; V gene: TRBV7-2; J gene: TRBJ2-7; CDR3 protein: CASSKLAGPSYEQYF; CDR3 DNA: TGTGCCAGCAGTAAACTAGCGGGACCGTCCTACGAGCAGTACTTC
D gene: .; clone size: many; CDR3 length: 14; V gene: TRBV5-1; J gene: TRBJ2-1; CDR3 protein: CASSSALSGHDRFF; CDR3 DNA: TGCGCCAGCAGCTCCGCCCTGAGCGGGCATGATCGGTTCTTC
D gene: .; clone size: many; CDR3 length: 13; V gene: TRBV20-1; J gene: TRBJ2-5; CDR3 protein: CSATGMWQETQYF; CDR3 DNA: TGCAGTGCTACTGGGATGTGGCAAGAGACCCAGTACTTC
D gene: TRBD2; clone size: few; CDR3 length: 19; V gene: TRBV11-2; J gene: TRBJ2-2; CDR3 protein: CASSYHRSWTSGNTGELFF; CDR3 DNA: TGTGCCAGCAGCTACCATAGATCTTGGACTAGCGGGAACACCGGGGAGCTGTTTTTT
D gene: .; clone size: many; CDR3 length: 12; V gene: TRBV11-2; J gene: TRBJ1-2; CDR3 protein: CAGEGLNYGYTF; CDR3 DNA: TGTGCCGGAGAAGGGCTTAACTATGGCTACACCTTC
D gene: .; clone size: many; CDR3 length: 16; V gene: TRBV7-2; J gene: TRBJ2-3; CDR3 protein: CASSLSPGVVTDTQYF; CDR3 DNA: TGTGCCAGCAGCTTATCCCCGGGAGTGGTTACAGATACGCAGTATTTT
D gene: .; clone size: .; CDR3 length: 13; V gene: TRBV27; J gene: TRBJ2-7; CDR3 protein: CASSSGLPYEQYF; CDR3 DNA: TGTGCCAGCAGTTCGGGACTTCCGTACGAGCAGTACTTC
D gene: TRBD1; clone size: many; CDR3 length: 17; V gene: TRBV7-8; J gene: TRBJ1-1; CDR3 protein: CASSLVGQGSMNTEAFF; CDR3 DNA: TGTGCCAGCAGCTTAGTGGGACAGGGGAGTATGAACACTGAAGCTTTCTTT
D gene: .; clone size: many; CDR3 length: 12; V gene: TRBV12-3/TRBV12-4; J gene: TRBJ1-5; CDR3 protein: CASSFANQPQHF; CDR3 DNA: TGTGCCAGCAGTTTTGCCAATCAGCCCCAGCATTTT
D gene: .; clone size: many; CDR3 length: 14; V gene: TRBV9; J gene: TRBJ2-2; CDR3 protein: CASSVHGDTGELFF; CDR3 DNA: TGTGCCAGCAGCGTACATGGGGACACCGGGGAGCTGTTTTTT
D gene: .; clone size: many; CDR3 length: 15; V gene: TRBV21-1; J gene: TRBJ2-2; CDR3 protein: CASSKCDILAGELFF; CDR3 DNA: TGTGCCAGCAGCAAATGTGATATCTTGGCCGGGGAGCTGTTTTTT
D gene: .; clone size: .; CDR3 length: 14; V gene: TRBV7-9; J gene: TRBJ1-1; CDR3 protein: CASSLPGIPTEAFF; CDR3 DNA: TGTGCCAGCAGCTTACCGGGGATACCCACTGAAGCTTTCTTT
D gene: TRBD1; clone size: many; CDR3 length: 14; V gene: TRBV7-9; J gene: TRBJ1-1; CDR3 protein: CASSSLQGKAEAFF; CDR3 DNA: TGTGCCAGCAGCTCTCTACAGGGGAAGGCTGAAGCTTTCTTT
D gene: .; clone size: many; CDR3 length: 15; V gene: TRBV4-2; J gene: TRBJ1-1; CDR3 protein: CASSQDTVKNTEAFF; CDR3 DNA: TGTGCCAGCAGCCAAGATACCGTTAAGAACACTGAAGCTTTCTTT
D gene: TRBD1; clone size: many; CDR3 length: 14; V gene: TRBV29-1; J gene: TRBJ2-3; CDR3 protein: CSAGDRGSGDTQYF; CDR3 DNA: TGCAGCGCAGGGGACAGGGGCTCGGGAGATACGCAGTATTTT
D gene: .; clone size: many; CDR3 length: 13; V gene: TRBV24-1; J gene: TRBJ1-1; CDR3 protein: CATKGVGGTEAFF; CDR3 DNA: TGTGCCACCAAGGGAGTGGGGGGCACTGAAGCTTTCTTT